The 23 T cell receptor beta chains below come from one sample, sequenced in a study of T cells in localized non-small cell lung cancer. The repertoire was sequenced with immunoSEQ multiplex PCR; TCRdb's copy has only in-frame clones and lacks some. The sample shows just over 20,000 clones, over 65% of them seen only once. Here the sequenced sample was PBMCs, taken before any cancer treatment. These receptors were collected from a woman aged 35 to 75 with stage II squamous cell lung carcinoma.

This clone was recorded only once. The rearrangement uses TRBV11-2 and TRBJ2-7; 7 bases agree with TRBD2. The germline V gene has CDR1 SGHAT and CDR2 FQNNGV. The length of the CDR3 is 13 residues. V shed 3 bases and J 6 bases; nucleotides not matched to a gene: 5. CDR3 nucleotides: TGTGCCAGCAGCTTGGGAGGGAGTCTCGAGCAGTACTTC. Translation: CASSLGGSLEQYF.

This clone was detected only a few times. The chain uses TRBV7-2 and TRBJ2-7; 13 bases agree with TRBD2. Germline values: CDR1 SGHTA, CDR2 FQGNSA. The V gene end was trimmed by 5 bases and the J gene end by 2 bases; junction bases not matched to a gene: 3. The CDR3 contains 15 residues. The CDR3 protein is CASSRTSGGPYEQYF. The CDR3 coding sequence is TGTGCCAGCAGCCGGACTAGCGGGGGTCCCTACGAGCAGTACTTC.

V is TRBV7-2 and J is TRBJ2-7; 11 bases line up with TRBD2. V shed 2 bases and J 4 bases; nucleotides not matched to a gene: 1. This CDR3 spans 14 amino acids. Germline lookup yields CDR1 SGHTA and CDR2 FQGNSA. This chain's CDR3 is CASSLTSGGYEQYF. CDR3 in DNA: TGTGCCAGCAGCTTAACTAGCGGGGGTTACGAGCAGTACTTC.

The rearrangement joins TRBV5-1 to TRBJ1-4; 7 bases match TRBD1. Per germline, CDR1 SGHRS and CDR2 YFSETQ. The CDR3 runs 14 residues. After removal of 7 bases from V and 6 bases from J, the junction contained 9 bases not matched to a gene. CDR3 in DNA: TGCGCCAGCGGAATAGGGGGCCGGGATGAAAAACTGTTTTTT. Protein product: CASGIGGRDEKLFF.

The rearrangement links TRBV6-1 to TRBJ1-1, with unresolved D. Germline assignment: CDR1 MNHNS and CDR2 SASEGT. The CDR3 has 12 residues. V was cut by 2 bases and J by 7 bases, with 8 bases left in between. The CDR3 sequence: CASSEFSGEAFF. The CDR3 DNA is TGTGCCAGCAGTGAATTTTCGGGTGAAGCTTTCTTT.

This clone was observed a single time. V usage is TRBV4-1 and J usage is TRBJ2-1, with D maybe TRBD2 (6 bases). The CDR3 contains 13 residues. V was shortened by 5 bases and J by 7 bases, with 12 bases between the two germline ends. Germline V gives CDR1 MGHRA, CDR2 YSYEKL. DNA of the CDR3: TGCGCCAGCAGCGCGGGATGGATGAATGAGCAGTTCTTC. This encodes CASSAGWMNEQFF.

The V and J genes are TRBV7-2 and TRBJ2-1; D is tentatively TRBD1 or TRBD2 (5 bases each). Trimming left V 5 bases short and J 9 bases short, with 23 bases between. The CDR3 totals 16 residues. CDR1 is SGHTA and CDR2 is FQGNSA in the germline V gene. CDR3: CASSAGTALDKGEQFF. The CDR3 nucleotides read TGTGCCAGCAGCGCCGGGACGGCCCTAGACAAGGGTGAGCAGTTCTTC.

This clone appeared a single time. The chain is built from TRBV11-3 and TRBJ2-1; D possibly corresponds to TRBD1 (5 bases). The V end was cut by 5 bases, the J end by 6 bases, with 17 bases between. Germline values: CDR1 SGHNT, CDR2 YENEEA. This CDR3 is 15 amino acids long. The CDR3 is CASSPPGGQGNEQFF. CDR3 bases: TGTGCCAGCAGCCCCCCCGGCGGCCAGGGCAATGAGCAGTTCTTC. Together with reference TRBV11-3 and TRBJ2-1, the CDR3 gives the full variable domain: EAGVVQSPRYKIIEKKQPVAFWCNPISGHNTLYWYLQNLGQGPELLIRYENEEAVDDSQLPKDRFSAERLKGVDSTLKIQPAELGDSAVYLCASSPPGGQGNEQFFGPGTRLTVL.

This chain joins TRBV6-5 and TRBJ1-5; no firm D call. Trimming stripped 5 bases from V and 4 bases from J, with 9 bases between. Germline V gene sequence: CDR1 MNHEY, CDR2 SVGAGI. CDR3 length: 13 amino acids. In DNA, the CDR3 is TGTGCCAGCAGTGCACAGCAGAATCAGCCCCAGCATTTT. Translation gives CASSAQQNQPQHF.

The chain joins TRBV5-4 to TRBJ1-3; no clear D gene. Trimming stripped 0 bases from V and 1 base from J, with 5 bases between. The CDR3 has 14 residues. Germline-derived CDR1 and CDR2 are SGHNT and YYREEE (reference sequence). CDR3 coding DNA: TGTGCCAGCAGCTTGGAGATTTCTGGAAACACCATATATTTT. As protein: CASSLEISGNTIYF.

This clone was found once. The V and J genes are TRBV7-2 and TRBJ2-3; D unresolved. V was cut by 1 base and J by 4 bases, with 9 bases left in between. The CDR3 consists of 14 residues. CDR1 is SGHTA, CDR2 FQGNSA, per germline. As DNA, the CDR3 is TGTGCCAGCAGCTTAGGGGAATGGTCAGATACGCAGTATTTT. This encodes CASSLGEWSDTQYF.

Notes on this clone: The junction departs from germline at one end; a sequencing error may be responsible. V is TRBV11-2 and J is TRBJ2-5; tentative D call: TRBD2 (5 bases). CDR3 length equals 13 residues. CDR1 is SGHAT and CDR2 is FQNNGV in the germline V gene. This CDR3 reads CASSIDRAGDQYF. Here the CDR3 DNA reads TGTGCCAGCAGCATAGACCGAGCCGGGGACCAGTACTTC. The full variable domain, in which reference TRBV11-2 and TRBJ2-5 provide the parts outside the CDR3, is EAGVAQSPRYKIIEKRQSVAFWCNPISGHATLYWYQQILGQGPKLLIQFQNNGVVDDSQLPKDRFSAERLKGVDSTLKIQPAKLEDSAVYLCASSIDRAGDQYFGPGTRLLVL.

V gene TRBV9 combines with J gene TRBJ2-5; 10 bases fit TRBD2. The CDR3 covers 15 residues. Germline CDR1 and CDR2: SGDLS and YYNGEE. J was trimmed by 2 bases and V by 3 bases; bases with no gene match: 4. The CDR3 nucleotides read TGTGCCAGCAGCGCCTTAGCGGGGGGTCAAGAGACCCAGTACTTC. Its protein is CASSALAGGQETQYF.

The J gene is TRBJ2-3, the V gene TRBV5-4, with a weak D call TRBD2 (6 bases). The CDR3 has 15 amino acids. Per the germline V gene, CDR1 is SGHNT and CDR2 is YYREEE (reference sequence). The V gene lost 0 bases and the J gene lost 0 bases, with 8 bases spanning the gap. The DNA for the CDR3 is TGTGCCAGCAGCTTGGCGGCGGGGAGCACAGATACGCAGTATTTT. It codes for CASSLAAGSTDTQYF.

The chain combines TRBV28 with TRBJ2-1; TRBD1 might be the D (5 bases). The CDR3 covers 15 residues. The germline gives CDR1 MDHEN, CDR2 SYDVKM. Deletions cut 6 bases from V and 1 base from J, with 13 bases between. CDR3 protein: CASRRTSGSYNEQFF. The CDR3 nucleotides are TGTGCCAGCAGACGAACCTCAGGGTCCTACAATGAGCAGTTCTTC.

This sequence joins TRBV18 and TRBJ2-7; D is perhaps TRBD2 (6 bases). Trimming took 5 bases from V and 6 from J, leaving 17 bases between them. Germline-derived CDR1 and CDR2 are KGHSH and LQKENI. The CDR3 length is 14 residues. The CDR3 region is CASSSSGGEGEQYF. The CDR3 coding sequence is TGTGCCAGCTCATCATCAGGAGGGGAAGGCGAGCAGTACTTC. Combining the CDR3 with reference TRBV18 and TRBJ2-7 gives the whole variable domain NAGVMQNPRHLVRRRGQEARLRCSPMKGHSHVYWYRQLPEEGLKFMVYLQKENIIDESGMPKERFSAEFPKEGPSILRIQQVVRGDSAAYFCASSSSGGEGEQYFGPGTRLTVT.

The genes are TRBV7-9 and TRBJ2-7; 9 nucleotides agree with TRBD1. In germline, CDR1 is SEHNR, CDR2 FQNEAQ (reference sequence). Unmatched junction bases numbered 10, after V lost 5 bases and J lost 2 bases. This CDR3 has 16 amino acids. CDR3 in DNA: TGTGCCAGCAGCCTAGTGGGACAGGGACTCCCCTACGAGCAGTACTTC. Amino acid sequence: CASSLVGQGLPYEQYF.

V is TRBV18 and J is TRBJ2-4; TRBD2 aligns across 9 bases. This CDR3 region has 17 residues. Looked up from germline, CDR1 is KGHSH and CDR2 is LQKENI. Trimming at V came to 3 bases and at J to 4 bases, leaving 10 bases not matched to a gene. The CDR3 DNA reads TGTGCCAGCTCACCGTCAGGCGGGGGGGGCTTGAAAAACATTCAGTACTTC. Protein product: CASSPSGGGGLKNIQYF.

The V gene is TRBV11-2, the J gene TRBJ2-5; no firm D call. The CDR3 is 11 residues long. CDR1 and CDR2 from the germline V gene are SGHAT and FQNNGV. Trimming removed 3 bases from V and 4 bases from J, with 3 bases in between. The CDR3 region has the DNA TGTGCCAGCAGCTTCGTAGAGACCCAGTACTTC. Translation gives CASSFVETQYF.

V and J are TRBV7-3 and TRBJ2-2, with D possibly matching TRBD1 (5 bases). Per germline, CDR1 SGHTA and CDR2 FQGTGA. This CDR3 has 14 residues. With 3 bases removed from V and 7 bases from J, the gap between germline ends came to 12 bases. The CDR3 coding sequence is TGTGCCAGCAGCTTGAGCAGGGAACGCGGGGAGCTGTTTTTT. Amino acids: CASSLSRERGELFF.

The genes are TRBV7-8 and TRBJ2-3; TRBD2 is a possible D gene (6 bases). CDR3 size: 19 residues. CDR1 and CDR2 (germline): SGHVS, FQNEAQ. The V end was cut by 1 base, the J end by 2 bases, with 22 bases between. CDR3: CASSLGRAGLQRLTDTQYF. The CDR3, as DNA: TGTGCCAGCAGCTTAGGTCGGGCGGGACTCCAACGTCTCACAGATACGCAGTATTTT.

The rearrangement links TRBV2 to TRBJ2-1; no firm D call. CDR3 length equals 12 residues. Germline CDR1 and CDR2: SNHLY and FYNNEI. The V gene lost 3 bases and the J gene lost 7 bases, with 7 bases spanning the gap. The CDR3 coding sequence is TGTGCCAGCAGTGACCCGTTGAATGAGCAGTTCTTC. It specifies CASSDPLNEQFF.

The sample holds a few counts of this clone. The chain carries TRBV14 and TRBJ1-1; tentatively, D is TRBD1 (6 bases). Per the germline V gene, CDR1 is SGHDN and CDR2 is FVKESK. Trimming removed 3 bases at V and 10 bases at J, with 18 bases between. This CDR3 spans 14 amino acids. The CDR3 loop reads CASSQAGQRGSAFF. The CDR3 DNA follows: TGTGCCAGCAGCCAGGCTGGACAGCGAGGTTCAGCTTTCTTT.